The present TCR beta chain was sequenced within a study of vaccination and CD4 T cells after COVID-19. The study's findings and limits: Spike mono-reactivity was the property of 304 of 307 vaccine-specific clones in convalescent patients.

Cultured CD4+ T cells had their DNA profiled by the Oncomine TCR Beta short-read assay. TCRdb re-derived calls from the PCR reads in MiXCR, one entry per CDR3 protein. The table includes about 17,000 distinct CDR3 sequences, around 60% detected once. This clonotype was counted only a few times. Its antigen is unknown. The CDR3 runs to 15 residues. V dropped 6 bases and J dropped 4; count of bases not matched to a gene: 7. Per germline, CDR1 MNHNS and CDR2 SASEGT. The treatment was: approximately 9-day PBMC culture with coronavirus spike peptide pools or control peptides (ViraFEST assay). It was with 9 to 10 IU/ml IL-2 and around 10 ug/ml peptide pools that 2.2 million or so PBMCs per well were cultured.

The material sequenced was CD4+ T cells from blood, cultured in vitro. The V gene is TRBV6-1, the J gene TRBJ2-1; TRBD1 matches 9 bases. The TCR sequence derives from a human donor who had recovered from COVID-19. CDR3 loop: CASSAGTGFYNEQFF. The CDR3 nucleotides are TGTGCCAGCAGCGCCGGGACAGGGTTTTACAATGAGCAGTTCTTC.